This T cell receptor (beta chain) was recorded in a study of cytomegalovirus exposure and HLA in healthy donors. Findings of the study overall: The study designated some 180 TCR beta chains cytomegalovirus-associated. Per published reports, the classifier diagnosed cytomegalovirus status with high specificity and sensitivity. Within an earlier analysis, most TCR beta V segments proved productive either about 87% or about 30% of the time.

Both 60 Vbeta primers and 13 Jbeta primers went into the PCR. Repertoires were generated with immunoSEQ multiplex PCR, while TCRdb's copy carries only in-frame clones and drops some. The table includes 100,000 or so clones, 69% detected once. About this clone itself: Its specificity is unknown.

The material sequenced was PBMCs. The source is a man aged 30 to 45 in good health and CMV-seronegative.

The CDR3 sequence: CASSKGTGEGYTF. The CDR3 DNA sequence: TGTGCCAGCAGCAAAGGGACAGGGGAGGGCTACACCTTC. The chain joins TRBV13 to TRBJ1-2, with 10 bases lining up with TRBD1. CDR1 PRHDT and CDR2 FYEKMQ come from the germline V gene (reference sequence). The CDR3 sequence is 13 residues long. J was trimmed by 8 bases and V by 5 bases; bases with no gene match: 5.